The T cell receptor (beta chain) described here comes from a study of early T cells in non-severe SARS-CoV-2 infection. V lost 3 bases to trimming and J lost 1 base, with 9 bases between them. The CDR3 covers 14 residues. Each CDR3 protein gets one entry after TCRdb re-called the 5' RACE reads with MiXCR. The table has about 76,000 distinct CDR3 sequences, about 10% seen once. This clonotype has a count of ten or more. The rearrangement joins TRBV12-3 or TRBV12-4 to TRBJ2-5; a possible D gene is TRBD1 (5 bases). The sequence was obtained from an adult who was a healthcare worker with PCR-confirmed SARS-CoV-2 infection or an uninfected control (not recorded which). Source material: whole blood. The CDR3 sequence is CASSLGRVQETQYF. CDR3 DNA sequence: TGTGCCAGCAGTTTGGGCAGGGTCCAAGAGACCCAGTACTTC.